The 7 T cell receptor beta chains below all came from one sample that was sequenced in a study of T cells after yellow fever vaccination. TCRdb ran MiXCR on the 5' RACE reads and lists one entry per CDR3 protein. The sample lists around 590,000 distinct CDR3 sequences, more than 9% seen once, with about 16% in the top ten. The sample in question was PBMCs, obtained on the day of the yellow fever booster vaccination. The receptors derive from a young man who received the YFV17D yellow fever vaccine.

The sample holds a few counts of this clonotype. The V and J genes are TRBV4-3 and TRBJ2-3; D is unresolved. This CDR3 has 17 amino acids. Per the germline V gene, CDR1 is LGHNA and CDR2 is YSLEER. Trimming removed 0 bases from V and 0 bases from J, with 13 bases in between. CDR3 region: CASSQDLRSTSTDTQYF. The CDR3 region has the DNA TGCGCCAGCAGCCAAGATTTACGGAGTACGAGCACAGATACGCAGTATTTT.

As DNA, the CDR3 is TGCAGCGTTAATGGACTAGCGGGAGGGATAGAGACCCAGTACTTC. Translated, it gives CSVNGLAGGIETQYF. V is TRBV29-1 and J is TRBJ2-5; 15 positions match TRBD2. Losses at the gene ends were 5 bases for V and 4 bases for J; bases not matched to a gene: 5. The length of the CDR3 is 15 residues. The germline V gene has CDR1 SQVTM and CDR2 ANQGSEA.

The chain has TRBV7-2 and TRBJ2-1, with 9 bases aligning to TRBD1. Unmatched junction bases numbered 15, after V lost 1 base and J lost 11 bases. Germline loops: CDR1 SGHTA, CDR2 FQGNSA. The CDR3 totals 17 residues. CDR3 amino acids: CASSLGGGQGVSGKQFF. Written as DNA, the CDR3 is TGTGCCAGCAGCTTAGGGGGGGGACAGGGAGTAAGCGGTAAGCAGTTCTTC.

V usage is TRBV5-1 and J usage is TRBJ2-5; 9 bases fit TRBD2. The CDR3 totals 15 residues. The V and J ends lost 7 bases and 4 bases, in that order; junction bases with no gene match: 11. Germline CDR1 reads SGHRS; CDR2 reads YFSETQ. The CDR3 protein is CASSPGAAGGETQYF. As DNA, the CDR3 is TGCGCCAGCTCCCCGGGGGCAGCGGGAGGAGAGACCCAGTACTTC.

The chain uses TRBV3-1 and TRBJ2-3, with TRBD2 identical over 13 bases. Germline V gene data show CDR1 as LGHDT and CDR2 as YNNKEL (reference sequence). The junction had 22 bases not matched to a gene; V was cut back by 11 bases and J by 5 bases. The CDR3 loop spans 19 amino acids. The CDR3 sequence is CASSQKGAWTSGSQDTQYF. The CDR3 region has the DNA TGTGCCTCCAGCCAAAAGGGGGCCTGGACTAGCGGGAGTCAAGATACGCAGTATTTT.

This clonotype was picked up many times. This chain uses TRBV7-2 with TRBJ1-4, with 9 bases matching TRBD1. In germline, CDR1 is SGHTA, CDR2 FQGNSA. Trimming took 1 base from V and 7 from J; bases not matched to a gene: 4. CDR3 length: 15 amino acids. For the CDR3, the DNA is TGTGCCAGCAGCTTAGGGGGACAGGGTTTTGAAAAACTGTTTTTT. Translation gives CASSLGGQGFEKLFF.

This clonotype was seen ten or more times. The V gene is TRBV5-1, the J gene TRBJ2-3, with TRBD1 matching 7 bases. Germline-derived CDR1 and CDR2 are SGHRS and YFSETQ. The CDR3 runs 14 residues. The V segment lost 4 bases and the J segment 4 bases; nucleotides outside the gene matches: 6. CDR3 nucleotide sequence: TGCGCCAGCAGCCCGCGACAGGGCCCAGATACGCAGTATTTT. It yields the protein CASSPRQGPDTQYF.